The 8 T cell receptor beta chains in this list originate from one sample, sequenced in a study of glioma-infiltrating T cells after dendritic cell vaccination listed by TCRdb under 2016. The library was prepared using the immunoSEQ multiplex PCR assay. Sourced from immuneACCESS, this table was stored by TCRdb with only in-frame sequences that have V and J called. A share of the clones is absent; for the studies checked, an unresolved V gene accounts for under half, and the remainder has no known explanation. The sample table holds tens of thousands of clones, of which 80% to 85% were seen once. The ten largest clones capture around 6.5% of the sample. This sample's time point label indicates: after dendritic cell vaccination, including at tumor progression/relapse. The sample was blood, taken after dendritic cell vaccination. These TCRs come from a human donor with glioblastoma.

This sequence joins TRBV19 and TRBJ2-1, with TRBD2 matching over 9 bases. Germline V gene data show CDR1 as LNHDA and CDR2 as SQIVND (reference sequence). The CDR3 runs 15 residues. After removal of 7 bases from V and 7 bases from J, the junction contained 11 bases not matched to a gene. The DNA of the CDR3 is TGTGCCAGTACCCTTAGCGGGGGCCGCGGGAATGAGCAGTTCTTC. Amino acids: CASTLSGGRGNEQFF.

This clone showed up just a few times. CDR3 residues: CASTWGGGSYEQYF. The CDR3 region has the DNA TGTGCCAGCACCTGGGGAGGGGGCTCCTACGAGCAGTACTTC. The gene calls are TRBV2 and TRBJ2-7; tentative D call: TRBD2 (7 bases). Trimming took off 7 bases at V and 0 bases at J, with 13 bases between the two ends. There are 14 residues in the CDR3. Germline CDR1 SNHLY, CDR2 FYNNEI.

The chain joins TRBV9 to TRBJ2-7; no definite D call. V lost 4 bases to trimming and J lost 0 bases, with 14 bases between them. CDR3 length: 15 amino acids. Germline-derived CDR1 and CDR2 are SGDLS and YYNGEE. The CDR3 here is CASSTQSGSSYEQYF. DNA for the CDR3: TGTGCCAGCAGCACCCAATCCGGGTCCTCCTACGAGCAGTACTTC.

This sequence joins TRBV29-1 and TRBJ2-2; D call uncertain. V was clipped by 7 bases and J by 6 bases, with 15 bases between them. The germline V gene encodes CDR1 SQVTM and CDR2 ANQGSEA. The CDR3 extends over 13 amino acids. CDR3 in amino acids: CSATVVSAGELFF. The DNA for the CDR3 is TGCAGCGCTACAGTGGTCTCGGCCGGGGAGCTGTTTTTT.

The rearrangement links TRBV28 to TRBJ1-1; D is unresolved. The CDR3 covers 13 residues. V lost 1 base and J lost 1, with 4 bases in between. Germline values: CDR1 MDHEN, CDR2 SYDVKM. CDR3 amino acids: CASSLSENTEAFF. DNA for the CDR3: TGTGCCAGCAGTTTATCAGAGAACACTGAAGCTTTCTTT.

The chain has TRBV11-2 and TRBJ2-5, with TRBD1 matching 9 bases. CDR1 is SGHAT and CDR2 is FQNNGV in the germline V gene. Unmatched junction bases numbered 5, after V lost 5 bases and J lost 4 bases. The CDR3 runs to 14 residues. The CDR3 region is CASSNYRGPETQYF. The CDR3 DNA follows: TGTGCCAGCAGCAATTACAGGGGGCCAGAGACCCAGTACTTC.

This clone was detected ten times or more. The chain is built from TRBV6-1 and TRBJ2-3; perhaps TRBD1 as D (7 bases). V lost 3 bases to trimming and J lost 5 bases, with 12 bases between them. Germline V gene data show CDR1 as MNHNS and CDR2 as SASEGT. The CDR3 has 14 amino acids. Here the CDR3 DNA reads TGTGCCAGCAGTGACAGGGGGGTGGTAGATACGCAGTATTTT. Its protein product is CASSDRGVVDTQYF.

V usage is TRBV18 and J usage is TRBJ2-7, with 8 positions matching TRBD2. Losses at the gene ends were 4 bases for V and 3 bases for J; bases not matched to a gene: 5. The CDR3 has 14 residues. Per germline, CDR1 KGHSH and CDR2 LQKENI. CDR3 protein: CASSLGLAGYEQYF. The CDR3 region has the DNA TGTGCCAGCTCACTCGGACTAGCCGGCTACGAGCAGTACTTC.